This T cell receptor (beta chain) came from a study of blood T cell repertoires in COVID-19. Study information: T cells, B-cell-depleted T cells, or PBMCs provided the cDNA or gDNA that served as material.

Ages ranged from about 18 to 100 years, with residence in approximately 23 US areas. V lost 4 bases and J 3 bases, leaving 10 bases between the germline ends. Germline V gives CDR1 SGDLS, CDR2 YYNGEE. The CDR3 is made up of 13 amino acids. Authors' analysis steps: For nucleated cells, counts were estimated from reference gene primer amplification. Sequenced by immunoSEQ multiplex PCR; TCRdb stores in-frame clones only, minus some. Clone size and V and J calls were adopted from that table, with D and trimming inferred from the DNA. The sample shows 170,000 or so clones, roughly 84% of them seen only once.

This receptor was obtained from a woman aged 45 to 65 who had recovered from COVID-19. The chain joins TRBV9 to TRBJ1-1, with D hard to call. The specimen sequenced was PBMCs or T cells enriched from blood (not recorded which). The chain's CDR3 is CASSPRRDTEAFF. The CDR3 nucleotides are TGTGCCAGCAGCCCGAGGAGGGACACTGAAGCTTTCTTT.